A selection of T cell receptor beta chains follows, all from one sample in a study of blood T cell repertoires in COVID-19. Method: immunoSEQ multiplex PCR; TCRdb's copy keeps in-frame clones and lacks some. The table records about 120,000 clones, about 70% of them present only once. Material: peripheral blood. The receptors were gathered from a woman aged 70-85 years with acute or convalescent COVID-19. The CDR3 runs from the conserved cysteine through the conserved F or W. A D gene is named only where the DNA matches it firmly. Size values are once, few and many counts, or a class for expanded clones, and some rows have none.

v_gene: TRBV5-4
abundance: .
j_gene: TRBJ2-1
d_gene: .
CDR3aa: CASSPGLENEQFF
CDR3nt: TGTGCCAGCAGCCCGGGACTGGAGAATGAGCAGTTCTTC

v_gene: TRBV5-8
abundance: many
j_gene: TRBJ1-5
d_gene: TRBD1
CDR3aa: CASRDRQGKGPQPQHF
CDR3nt: TGTGCCAGCAGGGACCGACAGGGGAAGGGGCCTCAGCCCCAGCATTTT

v_gene: TRBV4-2
abundance: .
j_gene: TRBJ2-3
d_gene: TRBD2
CDR3aa: CASSQSAGGPDTQYF
CDR3nt: TGTGCCAGCAGCCAGTCAGCGGGAGGGCCGGATACGCAGTATTTT

v_gene: TRBV6-2/TRBV6-3
abundance: .
j_gene: TRBJ2-1
d_gene: .
CDR3aa: CASSYAPVGEQFF
CDR3nt: TGTGCCAGCAGTTACGCCCCGGTCGGTGAGCAGTTCTTC

v_gene: TRBV10-1
abundance: .
j_gene: TRBJ2-1
d_gene: .
CDR3aa: CASSDRNNEQFF
CDR3nt: TGCGCCAGCAGTGACAGAAACAATGAGCAGTTCTTC

v_gene: TRBV12-3/TRBV12-4
abundance: .
j_gene: TRBJ1-1
d_gene: TRBD1
CDR3aa: CASRFNRGTEAFF
CDR3nt: TGTGCCAGCAGGTTCAACAGGGGGACTGAAGCTTTCTTT

v_gene: TRBV5-8
abundance: .
j_gene: TRBJ2-7
d_gene: .
CDR3aa: CASRSSYEQYF
CDR3nt: TGTGCCAGCAGATCTAGCTACGAGCAGTACTTC

v_gene: TRBV29-1
abundance: many
j_gene: TRBJ1-1
d_gene: .
CDR3aa: CSVASGPNTEAFF
CDR3nt: TGCAGCGTTGCTTCGGGTCCGAACACTGAAGCTTTCTTT

v_gene: TRBV19
abundance: .
j_gene: TRBJ2-1
d_gene: TRBD2
CDR3aa: CASSIGTSGREQFF
CDR3nt: TGTGCCAGTAGTATAGGAACTAGCGGGAGGGAGCAGTTCTTC

v_gene: TRBV5-1
abundance: .
j_gene: TRBJ2-7
d_gene: TRBD1
CDR3aa: CASSLVGGQVRSYEQYF
CDR3nt: TGCGCCAGCAGCTTGGTAGGCGGACAGGTGCGCTCCTACGAGCAGTACTTC

v_gene: TRBV5-5
abundance: .
j_gene: TRBJ1-1
d_gene: .
CDR3aa: CASSFRPGQQRTEAFF
CDR3nt: TGTGCCAGCAGCTTCAGGCCCGGACAGCAGCGAACTGAAGCTTTCTTT

v_gene: TRBV4-1
abundance: .
j_gene: TRBJ2-1
d_gene: .
CDR3aa: CASSQGLYQGYEQFF
CDR3nt: TGCGCCAGCAGCCAAGGCCTGTATCAGGGCTATGAGCAGTTCTTC

v_gene: TRBV6-5
abundance: few
j_gene: TRBJ1-2
d_gene: TRBD1
CDR3aa: CASSYSDRDGGYTF
CDR3nt: TGTGCCAGCAGTTACTCTGACAGGGATGGAGGCTACACCTTC

v_gene: TRBV30
abundance: .
j_gene: TRBJ1-2
d_gene: TRBD1
CDR3aa: CAWSPQGAGGYTF
CDR3nt: TGTGCCTGGAGTCCACAGGGGGCGGGCGGCTACACCTTC

v_gene: TRBV6-6
abundance: .
j_gene: TRBJ2-7
d_gene: TRBD1
CDR3aa: CASSWTGDLNWSEQYF
CDR3nt: TGTGCCAGCAGTTGGACAGGGGATTTGAACTGGAGCGAGCAGTACTTC

v_gene: TRBV6-2/TRBV6-3
abundance: .
j_gene: TRBJ2-7
d_gene: .
CDR3aa: CASSYQIYEQYF
CDR3nt: TGTGCCAGCAGTTACCAGATCTACGAGCAGTACTTC

v_gene: TRBV3-1/TRBV3-2
abundance: .
j_gene: TRBJ1-1
d_gene: .
CDR3aa: CASSPKPGGTEAFF
CDR3nt: TGTGCCAGCAGCCCCAAGCCGGGAGGCACTGAAGCTTTCTTT

v_gene: TRBV6-5
abundance: few
j_gene: TRBJ2-7
d_gene: TRBD1
CDR3aa: CASSYSRTGTSYEQYF
CDR3nt: TGTGCCAGCAGTTACTCAAGGACAGGGACCTCCTACGAGCAGTACTTC

v_gene: TRBV19
abundance: once
j_gene: TRBJ2-1
d_gene: TRBD2
CDR3aa: CASSIGPGGGSYNEQFF
CDR3nt: TGTGCCAGTAGTATAGGGCCTGGGGGGGGCTCCTACAATGAGCAGTTCTTC

v_gene: TRBV5-6
abundance: .
j_gene: TRBJ1-3
d_gene: .
CDR3aa: CASSLVSSGNTIYF
CDR3nt: TGTGCCAGCAGCCTCGTGAGCTCTGGAAACACCATATATTTT

v_gene: TRBV28
abundance: few
j_gene: TRBJ2-7
d_gene: TRBD1
CDR3aa: CASRRTGALSYEQYF
CDR3nt: TGTGCCAGCAGGAGGACAGGGGCCCTCTCCTACGAGCAGTACTTC

v_gene: TRBV6-5
abundance: few
j_gene: TRBJ1-1
d_gene: TRBD1
CDR3aa: CASSSLTGKGLEAFF
CDR3nt: TGTGCCAGCAGTTCGTTGACAGGGAAGGGGCTTGAAGCTTTCTTT

v_gene: TRBV7-9
abundance: .
j_gene: TRBJ2-2
d_gene: .
CDR3aa: CASSRGLLGGELFF
CDR3nt: TGTGCCAGCAGCCGCGGTCTTTTGGGCGGGGAGCTGTTTTTT

v_gene: TRBV5-5
abundance: .
j_gene: TRBJ2-2
d_gene: TRBD1
CDR3aa: CASSVAQGAPGELFF
CDR3nt: TGTGCCAGCAGCGTAGCCCAGGGGGCCCCCGGGGAGCTGTTTTTT

v_gene: TRBV10-2
abundance: few
j_gene: TRBJ2-7
d_gene: .
CDR3aa: CASKDSFTSKYEQYF
CDR3nt: TGCGCCAGCAAGGACAGTTTCACCTCGAAATACGAGCAGTACTTC

v_gene: TRBV19
abundance: .
j_gene: TRBJ1-2
d_gene: TRBD1
CDR3aa: CASRGGQGQYGYTF
CDR3nt: TGTGCCAGTCGCGGGGGACAGGGGCAGTATGGCTACACCTTC

v_gene: TRBV18
abundance: few
j_gene: TRBJ2-7
d_gene: TRBD2
CDR3aa: CARGLVLAGLEYEQYF
CDR3nt: TGTGCCAGAGGTCTGGTGCTAGCGGGTCTTGAGTACGAGCAGTACTTC

v_gene: TRBV6-1
abundance: .
j_gene: TRBJ2-4
d_gene: .
CDR3aa: CASSEADFLAKNIQYF
CDR3nt: TGTGCCAGCAGTGAGGCAGATTTCCTAGCCAAAAACATTCAGTACTTC

v_gene: TRBV2
abundance: .
j_gene: TRBJ1-2
d_gene: .
CDR3aa: CASSADSNYGYTF
CDR3nt: TGTGCCAGCAGCGCAGATTCTAACTATGGCTACACCTTC

v_gene: TRBV9
abundance: few
j_gene: TRBJ2-2
d_gene: TRBD1
CDR3aa: CASSVMTGMSPGELFF
CDR3nt: TGTGCCAGCAGCGTTATGACAGGGATGAGTCCCGGGGAGCTGTTTTTT

v_gene: TRBV6-1
abundance: .
j_gene: TRBJ2-5
d_gene: .
CDR3aa: CASSEGRIQETQYF
CDR3nt: TGTGCCAGCAGTGAGGGGCGGATCCAAGAGACCCAGTACTTC

v_gene: TRBV25-1
abundance: .
j_gene: TRBJ2-5
d_gene: TRBD1
CDR3aa: CASSEFGTGETQYF
CDR3nt: TGTGCCAGCAGTGAATTCGGGACAGGGGAGACCCAGTACTTC

v_gene: TRBV5-1
abundance: .
j_gene: TRBJ1-1
d_gene: .
CDR3aa: CASSKDGVVTEAFF
CDR3nt: TGCGCCAGCAGCAAGGACGGGGTAGTCACTGAAGCTTTCTTT

v_gene: TRBV5-4
abundance: .
j_gene: TRBJ1-2
d_gene: TRBD1
CDR3aa: CASSLGQGANYGYTF
CDR3nt: TGTGCCAGCAGCTTGGGCCAGGGGGCGAACTATGGCTACACCTTC

v_gene: TRBV18
abundance: .
j_gene: TRBJ1-2
d_gene: TRBD1
CDR3aa: CASSPEGAGGYTF
CDR3nt: TGTGCCAGCTCACCGGAGGGGGCAGGTGGCTACACCTTC

v_gene: TRBV9
abundance: .
j_gene: TRBJ2-1
d_gene: TRBD2
CDR3aa: CASSEKGLAGNEQFF
CDR3nt: TGTGCCAGCAGCGAAAAGGGGCTAGCGGGCAATGAGCAGTTCTTC

v_gene: TRBV28
abundance: .
j_gene: TRBJ2-7
d_gene: .
CDR3aa: CASNAPNRVPYEQYF
CDR3nt: TGTGCCAGCAACGCCCCAAACCGGGTCCCCTACGAGCAGTACTTC

v_gene: TRBV6-2/TRBV6-3
abundance: .
j_gene: TRBJ1-2
d_gene: .
CDR3aa: CASSLDSNYGYTF
CDR3nt: TGTGCCAGCAGTCTGGACAGTAACTATGGCTACACCTTC

v_gene: TRBV19
abundance: .
j_gene: TRBJ2-3
d_gene: .
CDR3aa: CASSTQGANTQYF
CDR3nt: TGTGCCAGTAGCACACAGGGAGCTAATACGCAGTATTTT

v_gene: TRBV7-8
abundance: few
j_gene: TRBJ1-6
d_gene: .
CDR3aa: CASSLRGGGNSPLHF
CDR3nt: TGTGCCAGCAGCCTCAGGGGCGGGGGAAATTCACCCCTCCACTTT

v_gene: TRBV5-8
abundance: .
j_gene: TRBJ2-2
d_gene: .
CDR3aa: CASSLGALPNTGELFF
CDR3nt: TGTGCCAGCAGCTTGGGAGCTCTACCGAACACCGGGGAGCTGTTTTTT

v_gene: TRBV6-2/TRBV6-3
abundance: .
j_gene: TRBJ1-2
d_gene: .
CDR3aa: CASSQPAPSTGPRGGYTF
CDR3nt: TGTGCCAGCAGCCAACCAGCGCCTTCGACAGGCCCAAGAGGTGGCTACACCTTC

v_gene: TRBV6-5
abundance: few
j_gene: TRBJ2-3
d_gene: TRBD1
CDR3aa: CASRNRGRLDTQYF
CDR3nt: TGTGCCAGCAGAAACAGGGGGCGCTTGGATACGCAGTATTTT

v_gene: TRBV7-9
abundance: .
j_gene: TRBJ2-2
d_gene: .
CDR3aa: CASTPPGELFF
CDR3nt: TGTGCCAGCACCCCTCCCGGGGAGCTGTTTTTT

v_gene: TRBV3-1/TRBV3-2
abundance: .
j_gene: TRBJ1-5
d_gene: .
CDR3aa: CASSLNQPQHF
CDR3nt: TGTGCCAGCAGCCTAAATCAGCCCCAGCATTTT

v_gene: TRBV3-1/TRBV3-2
abundance: .
j_gene: TRBJ1-1
d_gene: .
CDR3aa: CASSQDGGWNTEAFF
CDR3nt: TGTGCCAGCAGCCAAGATGGAGGGTGGAACACTGAAGCTTTCTTT

v_gene: TRBV24-1
abundance: .
j_gene: TRBJ1-1
d_gene: TRBD1
CDR3aa: CATSDLAGGTEAFF
CDR3nt: TGTGCCACCAGTGATTTGGCAGGGGGCACTGAAGCTTTCTTT

v_gene: TRBV5-1
abundance: .
j_gene: TRBJ1-1
d_gene: .
CDR3aa: CASSYQGGGTEAFF
CDR3nt: TGCGCCAGCAGTTATCAGGGAGGAGGCACTGAAGCTTTCTTT

v_gene: TRBV27
abundance: .
j_gene: TRBJ2-3
d_gene: TRBD2
CDR3aa: CASSSSGWSDTQYF
CDR3nt: TGTGCCAGCAGTTCTAGCGGGTGGTCAGATACGCAGTATTTT

v_gene: TRBV6-6
abundance: .
j_gene: TRBJ1-4
d_gene: TRBD1
CDR3aa: CASSSSSGTGMKKLFF
CDR3nt: TGTGCCAGCAGTTCCTCTTCCGGGACAGGGATGAAAAAACTGTTTTTT

v_gene: TRBV29-1
abundance: .
j_gene: TRBJ2-1
d_gene: TRBD1
CDR3aa: CSVEKTGGSYNEQFF
CDR3nt: TGCAGCGTTGAAAAGACAGGGGGCTCCTACAATGAGCAGTTCTTC

v_gene: TRBV28
abundance: .
j_gene: TRBJ1-1
d_gene: .
CDR3aa: CASTGALNTEAFF
CDR3nt: TGTGCCAGCACAGGGGCCTTGAACACTGAAGCTTTCTTT

v_gene: TRBV2
abundance: once
j_gene: TRBJ2-3
d_gene: .
CDR3aa: CASSEGAADTQYF
CDR3nt: TGTGCCAGCAGTGAAGGGGCCGCAGATACGCAGTATTTT

v_gene: TRBV19
abundance: .
j_gene: TRBJ2-2
d_gene: .
CDR3aa: CASSMEGAGELFF
CDR3nt: TGTGCCAGTAGTATGGAAGGGGCCGGGGAGCTGTTTTTT